The T cell receptor beta chain described here comes from a study of blood T cell repertoires in COVID-19. This CDR3 is 19 amino acids long. The J segment lost 0 bases and the V segment lost 3 bases, leaving 11 bases of the junction unmatched. Per the germline V gene, CDR1 is LNHDA and CDR2 is SQIVND (reference sequence). Cohorts were determined from participant-reported clinical history. Generated by immunoSEQ multiplex PCR, the TCRdb table keeps only in-frame clones and is missing some. The data show under 200,000 clones, about 80% seen once. Source material: PBMCs or T cells enriched from blood (not recorded which). The chain has TRBV19 and TRBJ2-3, with 11 bases lining up with TRBD2. The source of this sequence is a man aged 45-65 years who had recovered from COVID-19. The CDR3 nucleotides read TGTGCCAGTAGTATGCTAGCGGGAGGTTCGTTTGAGAGCACAGATACGCAGTATTTT. Translating it yields CASSMLAGGSFESTDTQYF.